Presented here are 24 T cell receptor beta chains from one specimen sequenced in a study of blood T cell repertoires in COVID-19. The protocol was immunoSEQ multiplex PCR, while the TCRdb copy is restricted to in-frame clones and leaves out a portion. The sample includes approximately 260,000 clones, about 86% of them seen just once. Source material: PBMCs or T cells enriched from blood (not recorded which). The source is a woman in her thirties or forties with acute COVID-19.

The V call is TRBV27, the J call TRBJ2-7; 11 nucleotides align to TRBD2. Losses at the gene ends were 5 bases for V and 1 base for J; bases not matched to a gene: 10. Germline CDR1 is MNHEY and CDR2 is SMNVEV (reference sequence). This CDR3 comprises 17 residues. This CDR3 reads CASSPPRLAGQSYEQYF. CDR3 in DNA: TGTGCCAGCAGTCCCCCCCGACTAGCGGGACAGTCCTACGAGCAGTACTTC.

The V gene is TRBV13, the J gene TRBJ2-7; maybe TRBD2 (6 bases). CDR3 size: 18 residues. V shed 1 base and J shed 3 bases, with 22 bases lying between them. CDR1 PRHDT and CDR2 FYEKMQ come from the germline V gene (reference sequence). The CDR3: CASSLVAGTRGPVYEQYF. Written as DNA, the CDR3 is TGTGCCAGCAGCTTAGTAGCCGGGACTCGGGGCCCCGTCTACGAGCAGTACTTC.

The count of this clone is one. The rearrangement joins TRBV15 to TRBJ2-3, with D possibly being TRBD2 (5 bases). V lost 5 bases and J 6 bases, leaving 9 bases between the germline ends. The CDR3 consists of 12 residues. Germline V gene data show CDR1 as LNHNV and CDR2 as YYDKDF (reference sequence). The CDR3 DNA follows: TGTGCCACCAGCGGAAGAGGGGATACGCAGTATTTT. This sequence encodes CATSGRGDTQYF.

This chain uses TRBV18 with TRBJ2-7; perhaps TRBD1 as D (6 bases). V lost 6 bases and J 0 bases, leaving 12 bases between the germline ends. CDR3 length equals 14 residues. CDR1 and CDR2 from the germline V gene are KGHSH and LQKENI. The CDR3 region is CASSPDRTSYEQYF. Written as DNA, the CDR3 is TGTGCCAGCTCCCCCGACAGGACCTCCTACGAGCAGTACTTC.

The chain has TRBV7-3 and TRBJ2-7, with 7 nucleotides matching TRBD1. The CDR3 covers 12 residues. The germline V gene has CDR1 SGHTA and CDR2 FQGTGA. V lost 9 bases, J lost 3 bases, and 5 bases stayed unmatched. DNA of the CDR3: TGTGCCAGTCGACAGGGCTACTACGAGCAGTACTTC. Protein product: CASRQGYYEQYF.

This clone has only a few counts. The CDR3 coding sequence is TGTGCCAGCAGCTTGGGGGACAGTCCCTACGAGCAGTACTTC. Translating it yields CASSLGDSPYEQYF. The chain recombines TRBV5-4 with TRBJ2-7, with 7 bases fitting TRBD1. The CDR3 has 14 amino acids. In germline, CDR1 is SGHNT, CDR2 YYREEE (reference sequence). Unmatched junction bases numbered 2, after V lost 0 bases and J lost 2 bases.

This clone was seen just once. The J gene is TRBJ1-3, the V gene TRBV25-1; unclear D gene. This CDR3 has 14 residues. Deletions cut 3 bases from V and 4 bases from J, with 10 bases between. CDR1 is MGHDK and CDR2 is SYGVNS in the germline V gene. CDR3 coding DNA: TGTGCCAGCAGTGACAGTTTGTCCGGAAACACCATATATTTT. Amino acids: CASSDSLSGNTIYF.

The chain joins TRBV24-1 to TRBJ2-3; 10 positions match TRBD1. Germline lookup yields CDR1 KGHDR and CDR2 SFDVKD. V lost 4 bases to trimming and J lost 2 bases; unmatched junction nucleotides: 14. This CDR3 has 19 amino acids. As DNA, the CDR3 is TGTGCCACCAGTGACCCGACCGGGACAGGGGTATCAGACACAGATACGCAGTATTTT. Translated, it gives CATSDPTGTGVSDTDTQYF.

Details on this clone: The junction and the germline gene differ at one end; a read error may be behind it. The V and J genes are TRBV7-9 and TRBJ2-1, with 10 bases matching TRBD1. CDR1 and CDR2 from the germline V gene are SEHNR and FQNEAQ (reference sequence). CDR3 length equals 12 residues. The CDR3, as DNA: TGTGCCAGCAGCTTAGTGACAGGGGGCTGGATCTTC. This translates into CASSLVTGGWIF.

The rearrangement joins TRBV19 to TRBJ2-1, with TRBD2 as a possible D gene (5 bases). The CDR3 consists of 16 residues. The germline gives CDR1 LNHDA, CDR2 SQIVND (reference sequence). Trimming pared 7 bases from V and 1 base from J, leaving 17 bases between. The CDR3 is CASNDFSGLSYNEQFF. As DNA, the CDR3 is TGTGCCAGTAACGATTTCAGCGGCCTATCCTACAATGAGCAGTTCTTC.

This clone was detected only a few times. V gene TRBV5-6 combines with J gene TRBJ1-6; 9 bases align to TRBD1. The V and J ends lost 0 bases and 9 bases, in that order; junction bases with no gene match: 7. The CDR3 extends over 16 amino acids. Germline-derived CDR1 and CDR2 are SGHDT and YYEEEE. The CDR3 protein is CASSLAQGAIGSPLHF. The CDR3 DNA follows: TGTGCCAGCAGCTTGGCACAGGGGGCGATAGGTTCACCCCTCCACTTT.

This chain joins TRBV5-6 and TRBJ2-4, with 7 bases that match TRBD1. Trimming took 1 base from V and 0 from J; bases not matched to a gene: 4. CDR3 length equals 16 residues. CDR1 and CDR2 from the germline V gene are SGHDT and YYEEEE. CDR3 protein: CASSLTDRVAKNIQYF. The CDR3 nucleotides are TGTGCCAGCAGCTTGACCGACAGGGTAGCCAAAAACATTCAGTACTTC.

This chain links TRBV19 with TRBJ1-1; TRBD1 agrees at 7 bases. CDR3 length: 15 amino acids. The V gene's germline CDR1 is LNHDA and CDR2 SQIVND (reference sequence). V shed 5 bases and J 5 bases; nucleotides not matched to a gene: 11. DNA of the CDR3: TGTGCCAGTAGTTTCCCATCTCACAGGGGTACTGAAGCTTTCTTT. It translates to CASSFPSHRGTEAFF.

J is TRBJ2-7 and V is TRBV5-1, with 7 bases that match TRBD1. Germline-derived CDR1 and CDR2 are SGHRS and YFSETQ. The CDR3 length is 14 residues. The V gene end was trimmed by 0 bases and the J gene end by 4 bases; junction bases not matched to a gene: 4. The CDR3 here is CASSLGGTVYEQYF. The DNA of the CDR3 is TGCGCCAGCAGCTTGGGAGGGACAGTGTACGAGCAGTACTTC.

V usage is TRBV7-9 and J usage is TRBJ2-5; tentative D call: TRBD1 (5 bases). Germline assignment: CDR1 SEHNR and CDR2 FQNEAQ (reference sequence). Trimming cost V 5 bases and J 3 bases, with 10 bases left between them. This CDR3 spans 13 amino acids. The CDR3 nucleotides are TGTGCCAGCAGCCCGACAGTGAAAGAGACCCAGTACTTC. Translated: CASSPTVKETQYF.

The CDR3 sequence: CASSIPGQGAYEQFF. The CDR3 DNA follows: TGTGCCAGTAGTATCCCGGGACAGGGGGCCTATGAGCAGTTCTTC. The gene calls are TRBV19 and TRBJ2-1; 12 positions agree with TRBD1. The CDR3 loop spans 15 amino acids. The trim removed 3 bases at V and 8 bases at J, leaving 5 bases unmatched. Germline V gene sequence: CDR1 LNHDA, CDR2 SQIVND (reference sequence). Variable domain in full (rest from reference TRBV19 and TRBJ2-1): DGGITQSPKYLFRKEGQNVTLSCEQNLNHDAMYWYRQDPGQGLRLIYYSQIVNDFQKGDIAEGYSVSREKKESFPLTVTSAQKNPTAFYLCASSIPGQGAYEQFFGPGTRLTVL.

The chain is built from TRBV11-1 and TRBJ2-2; D is uncertain. The germline V and J ends were trimmed by 0 bases and 2 bases, with 4 bases remaining between them. Germline assignment: CDR1 SGHAT and CDR2 FQDESV (reference sequence). The CDR3 is 14 amino acids. CDR3: CASSLAPNTGELFF. The CDR3 coding sequence is TGTGCCAGCAGCTTAGCCCCAAACACCGGGGAGCTGTTTTTT.

The chain links TRBV2 to TRBJ2-7; possibly TRBD2 for D (6 bases). Germline V gene data show CDR1 as SNHLY and CDR2 as FYNNEI. The CDR3 is 14 amino acids. V was shortened by 3 bases and J by 0 bases, with 9 bases between the two germline ends. CDR3 in amino acids: CASSEGRFSYEQYF. The CDR3, as DNA: TGTGCCAGCAGTGAGGGGAGGTTCTCCTACGAGCAGTACTTC.

The V and J genes are TRBV29-1 and TRBJ2-7; possibly TRBD2 for D (6 bases). This CDR3 comprises 11 residues. Germline lookup yields CDR1 SQVTM and CDR2 ANQGSEA. V lost 8 bases, J lost 6 bases, and 14 bases lay in between. CDR3 coding DNA: TGCAGCACGGAGGACTATGGCGAGCAGTACTTC. Protein sequence: CSTEDYGEQYF.

This chain joins TRBV19 and TRBJ1-2; D remains ambiguous. Germline V gene sequence: CDR1 LNHDA, CDR2 SQIVND (reference sequence). V lost 3 bases, J lost 4 bases, and 9 bases lay in between. The CDR3 runs to 13 residues. The chain's CDR3 is CASSIEQFYGYTF. CDR3 in DNA: TGTGCCAGTAGTATCGAACAATTCTATGGCTACACCTTC.

This rearrangement joins TRBV9 to TRBJ1-1, with TRBD1 as a possible D gene (5 bases). This CDR3 spans 14 amino acids. Germline lookup yields CDR1 SGDLS and CDR2 YYNGEE. Trimming removed 0 bases from V and 4 bases from J, with 10 bases in between. CDR3 sequence: CASSVEDGATEAFF. The CDR3 nucleotides are TGTGCCAGCAGCGTAGAGGATGGGGCCACTGAAGCTTTCTTT.

This clone came up a few times. The chain links TRBV6-6 to TRBJ2-7; 10 nucleotides line up with TRBD1. V shed 2 bases and J 5 bases; nucleotides not matched to a gene: 3. CDR3 length equals 14 residues. CDR1 is MNHNY and CDR2 is SVGAGI in the germline V gene (reference sequence). This CDR3 is CASSYGGQGNEQYF. The CDR3 DNA reads as TGTGCCAGCAGTTACGGGGGACAGGGGAACGAGCAGTACTTC.

Comment on this clone: Other DNA sequences in the same sample also yield this CDR3. The rearrangement uses TRBV5-1 and TRBJ2-1, with D tentatively TRBD1 (7 bases). The CDR3 sequence is 14 residues long. V gave up 0 bases and J gave up 5 bases, with 9 bases separating them. The germline V gene encodes CDR1 SGHRS and CDR2 YFSETQ. The CDR3 loop reads CASSLGGTDNEQFF. In DNA, the CDR3 is TGCGCCAGCAGCTTGGGCGGGACAGACAATGAGCAGTTCTTC.

This chain connects TRBV10-1 to TRBJ2-3; 9 positions match TRBD1. V lost 5 bases and J lost 0; bases outside the gene matches: 9. This CDR3 comprises 17 residues. CDR1 and CDR2 from the germline V gene are WNHNN and SYGVQD (reference sequence). The DNA for the CDR3 is TGCGCCAGCAGTCCTGATTCGGACAGGGGAAGCACAGATACGCAGTATTTT. Translating gives CASSPDSDRGSTDTQYF.